A selection of T cell receptor beta chains follows, all from one sample in a study of T cells in Graves' hyperthyroidism and ophthalmopathy. TCRdb fed the multiplex PCR reads into MiXCR, producing one record per CDR3 protein. Of under 350,000 distinct CDR3 sequences in the sample, 20% to 25% are singletons; the top ten hold about 50%. What was sequenced was blood. These receptor sequences come from a woman aged 45-65 years with Graves' hyperthyroidism. Each CDR3 is given without its conserved first and last residue.

J | V | CDR3
TRBJ2-1 | TRBV11-2 | ASSPVGGTWLKQF
TRBJ1-5 | TRBV2 | ASDGGADQPQH
TRBJ2-7 | TRBV29-1 | SVVLALTYEQY
TRBJ2-2 | TRBV19 | ASSLLAGSNTGELF
TRBJ2-3 | TRBV7-6 | ASSFRAGTSGSTGTDTQY
TRBJ1-5 | TRBV2 | ASSEGSGNQPQH
TRBJ2-3 | TRBV19 | ASSPGTGMDTQY
TRBJ1-4 | TRBV30 | AWSEGPNEKLF
TRBJ1-1 | TRBV3-1 | ASSQVEGRGRNTEAF
TRBJ1-5 | TRBV7-8 | ASSLEKAAGTNQPQH
TRBJ2-7 | TRBV5-6 | ASSPLTGGGTYEQY
TRBJ2-5 | TRBV30 | AWKVLVAGNQETQY
TRBJ1-6 | TRBV10-3 | AISESITTNSPLH
TRBJ1-2 | TRBV10-3 | AISDLSGHNYGYT
TRBJ2-5 | TRBV30 | AWSVPLAGVHQETQY
TRBJ1-5 | TRBV12-3/TRBV12-4 | ASSGALRSNQPQH
TRBJ1-1 | TRBV29-1 | SVESRDRVSEAF
TRBJ2-7 | TRBV11-2 | ASSARGGGENEQY
TRBJ1-5 | TRBV19 | ASSIDPGQGARNQPQH
TRBJ2-7 | TRBV27 | ASSLLAGLNEQY
TRBJ2-2 | TRBV10-3 | ATSDSRQGTGELF
TRBJ2-7 | TRBV29-1 | SARDPYEQY
TRBJ2-7 | TRBV30 | ACKALAQREQY
TRBJ2-1 | TRBV12-3/TRBV12-4 | ASSQSPNEQF
TRBJ2-3 | TRBV2 | ASSGNGEVTDTQY
TRBJ2-3 | TRBV2 | ASSRTSGRPAVQADTQY
TRBJ1-6 | TRBV28 | ASAQFQNSPLH
TRBJ2-7 | TRBV3-1 | ASSQGVGREQY
TRBJ2-2 | TRBV5-1 | ASSTGQDFAGELF
TRBJ1-5 | TRBV6-2/TRBV6-3 | ATWSYASGGRVGQPQH
TRBJ1-4 | TRBV18 | ATSSNEKLF
TRBJ1-2 | TRBV28 | ASSFSGTGGASYGYT
TRBJ2-5 | TRBV30 | AWSEGTGRPKETQY
TRBJ2-7 | TRBV20-1 | SASGGMTDLREQY
TRBJ1-5 | TRBV2 | ASSRGRNQPQH
TRBJ2-6 | TRBV27 | ASSPRFSPLSGANVLT
TRBJ2-4 | TRBV5-1 | ASSLDTRIAKNIQY
TRBJ2-7 | TRBV12-3/TRBV12-4 | ASSLGTEYEQY
TRBJ2-7 | TRBV29-1 | SVTESSYEQY
TRBJ2-7 | TRBV5-1 | ASSLDRGGEQY
TRBJ2-1 | TRBV7-2 | ASSLAVASYNEQF
TRBJ2-3 | TRBV6-4 | ASSAMGSTDTQY
TRBJ1-5 | TRBV28 | ASSLTQRNQPQH
TRBJ2-1 | TRBV6-5 | ASSYTATYYNEQF
TRBJ2-7 | TRBV14 | ASRARGRASYEQY
TRBJ2-5 | TRBV6-2/TRBV6-3 | ASSWDRVGETQY
TRBJ2-7 | TRBV5-8 | ASSFTSGPSYEQY
TRBJ2-2 | TRBV7-3 | ASSLPPTGLNTGELF
TRBJ1-1 | TRBV3-1 | ASSQAGLPNTEAF
TRBJ2-3 | TRBV12-5 | ASGLVRTGGFLDTQY
TRBJ2-5 | TRBV20-1 | SATSGLAGGLGLETQY
TRBJ2-5 | TRBV24-1 | ATSERGGASETQY
TRBJ1-2 | TRBV20-1 | SARVGSSQDYT
TRBJ2-1 | TRBV28 | ASSRNGAGYNEQF
TRBJ1-2 | TRBV4-1 | ASSQVGQALSNYGYT
TRBJ2-5 | TRBV4-1 | ASSQDQGGLETQY
TRBJ1-1 | TRBV29-1 | SVEFRDRAAF